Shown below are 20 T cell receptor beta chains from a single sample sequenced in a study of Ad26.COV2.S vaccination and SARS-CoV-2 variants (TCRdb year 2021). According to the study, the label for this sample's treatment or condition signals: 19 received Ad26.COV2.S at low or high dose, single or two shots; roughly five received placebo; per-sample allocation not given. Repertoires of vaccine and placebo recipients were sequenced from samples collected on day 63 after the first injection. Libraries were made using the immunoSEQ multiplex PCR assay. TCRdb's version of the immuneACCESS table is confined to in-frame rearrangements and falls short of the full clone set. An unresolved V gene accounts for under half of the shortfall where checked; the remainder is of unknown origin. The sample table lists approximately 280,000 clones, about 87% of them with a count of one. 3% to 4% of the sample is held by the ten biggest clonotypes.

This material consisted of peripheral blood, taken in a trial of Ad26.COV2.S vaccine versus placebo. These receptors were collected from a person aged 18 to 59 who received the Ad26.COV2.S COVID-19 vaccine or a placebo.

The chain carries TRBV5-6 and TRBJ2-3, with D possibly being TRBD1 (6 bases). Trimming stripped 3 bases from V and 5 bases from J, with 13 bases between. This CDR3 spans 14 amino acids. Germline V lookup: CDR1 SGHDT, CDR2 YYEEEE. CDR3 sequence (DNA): TGTGCCAGCAGCTCGTGGGGGCCGGGAGATACGCAGTATTTT. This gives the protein CASSSWGPGDTQYF.

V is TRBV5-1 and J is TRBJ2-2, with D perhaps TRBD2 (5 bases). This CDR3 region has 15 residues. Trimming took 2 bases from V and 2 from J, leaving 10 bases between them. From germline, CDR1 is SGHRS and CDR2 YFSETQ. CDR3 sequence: CASSFGGSNTGELFF. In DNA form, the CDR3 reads TGCGCCAGCAGCTTTGGAGGCTCTAACACCGGGGAGCTGTTTTTT.

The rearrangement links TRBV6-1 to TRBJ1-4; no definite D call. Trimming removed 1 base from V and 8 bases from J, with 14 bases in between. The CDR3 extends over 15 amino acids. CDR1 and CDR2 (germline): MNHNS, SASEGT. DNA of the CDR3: TGTGCCAGCAGTGAAGTTGGCACCTCTGGAGAAAAACTGTTTTTT. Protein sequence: CASSEVGTSGEKLFF.

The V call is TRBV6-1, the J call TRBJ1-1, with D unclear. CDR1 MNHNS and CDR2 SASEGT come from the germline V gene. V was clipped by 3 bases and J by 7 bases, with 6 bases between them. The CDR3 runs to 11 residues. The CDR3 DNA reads TGTGCCAGCAGTGATCCAGGTGAAGCTTTCTTT. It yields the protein CASSDPGEAFF.

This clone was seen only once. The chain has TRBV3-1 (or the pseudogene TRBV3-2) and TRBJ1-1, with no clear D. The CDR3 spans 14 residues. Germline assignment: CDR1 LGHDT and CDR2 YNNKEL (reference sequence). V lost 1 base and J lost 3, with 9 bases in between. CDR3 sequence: CASSQGLWDTEAFF. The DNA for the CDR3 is TGTGCCAGCAGCCAAGGACTTTGGGACACTGAAGCTTTCTTT.

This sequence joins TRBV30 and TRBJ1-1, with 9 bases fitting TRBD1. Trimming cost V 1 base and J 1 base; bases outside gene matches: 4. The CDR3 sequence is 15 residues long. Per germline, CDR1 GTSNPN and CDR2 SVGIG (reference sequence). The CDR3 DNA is TGTGCCTGGAGTGCCGGGACAGGGACGAACACTGAAGCTTTCTTT. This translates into CAWSAGTGTNTEAFF.

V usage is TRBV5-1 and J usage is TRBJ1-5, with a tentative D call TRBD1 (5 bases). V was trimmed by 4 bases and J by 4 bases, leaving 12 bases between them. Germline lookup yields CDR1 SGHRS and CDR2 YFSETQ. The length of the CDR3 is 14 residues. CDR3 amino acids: CASSHSGGNQPQHF. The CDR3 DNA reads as TGCGCCAGCAGCCATTCGGGGGGAAATCAGCCCCAGCATTTT.

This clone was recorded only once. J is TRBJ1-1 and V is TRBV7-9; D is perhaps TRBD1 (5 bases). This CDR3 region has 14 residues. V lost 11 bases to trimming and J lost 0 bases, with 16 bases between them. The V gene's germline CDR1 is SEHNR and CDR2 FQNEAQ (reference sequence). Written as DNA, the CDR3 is TGTGCCCAGGGTGAGACAACCTTGAACACTGAAGCTTTCTTT. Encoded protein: CAQGETTLNTEAFF.

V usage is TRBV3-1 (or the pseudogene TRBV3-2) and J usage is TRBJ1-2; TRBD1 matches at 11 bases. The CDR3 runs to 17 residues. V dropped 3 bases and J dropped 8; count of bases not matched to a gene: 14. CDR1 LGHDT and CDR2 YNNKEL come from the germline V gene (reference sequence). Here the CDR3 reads CASSHNIGQGAFEGYTF. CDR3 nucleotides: TGTGCCAGCAGCCACAATATAGGACAGGGGGCTTTCGAGGGCTACACCTTC.

CDR3 amino acids: CASSDDGLRPNEQFF. The CDR3 DNA follows: TGTGCCAGCAGTGATGATGGACTTCGGCCCAATGAGCAGTTCTTC. This sequence joins TRBV2 and TRBJ2-1; the D gene is possibly TRBD2 (5 bases). Trimming removed 3 bases from V and 6 bases from J, with 15 bases in between. CDR3 size: 15 residues. The germline V gene has CDR1 SNHLY and CDR2 FYNNEI. Full variable domain (missing parts from reference TRBV2 and TRBJ2-1): EPEVTQTPSHQVTQMGQEVILRCVPISNHLYFYWYRQILGQKVEFLVSFYNNEISEKSEIFDDQFSVERPDGSNFTLKIRSTKLEDSAMYFCASSDDGLRPNEQFFGPGTRLTVL.

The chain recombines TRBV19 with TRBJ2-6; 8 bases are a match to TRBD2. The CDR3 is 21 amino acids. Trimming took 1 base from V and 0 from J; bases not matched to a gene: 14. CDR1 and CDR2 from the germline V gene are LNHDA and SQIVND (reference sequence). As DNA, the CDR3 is TGTGCCAGTAGTATAGGGATACTAGCGGTTCCGAGAAGCTCTGGGGCCAACGTCCTGACTTTC. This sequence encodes CASSIGILAVPRSSGANVLTF.

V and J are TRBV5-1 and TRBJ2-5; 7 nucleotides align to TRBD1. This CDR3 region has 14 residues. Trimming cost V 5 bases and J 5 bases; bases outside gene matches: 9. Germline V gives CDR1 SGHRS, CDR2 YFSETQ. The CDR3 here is CASRITGVTETQYF. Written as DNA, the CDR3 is TGCGCCAGCAGGATAACAGGGGTTACGGAGACCCAGTACTTC.

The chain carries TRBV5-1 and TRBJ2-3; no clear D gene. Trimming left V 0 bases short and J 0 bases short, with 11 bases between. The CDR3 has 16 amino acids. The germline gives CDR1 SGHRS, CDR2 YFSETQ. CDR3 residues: CASSLGWSTSTDTQYF. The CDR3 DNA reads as TGCGCCAGCAGCTTGGGTTGGAGTACCAGCACAGATACGCAGTATTTT. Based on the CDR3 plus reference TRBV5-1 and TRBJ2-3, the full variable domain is KAGVTQTPRYLIKTRGQQVTLSCSPISGHRSVSWYQQTPGQGLQFLFEYFSETQRNKGNFPGRFSGRQFSNSRSEMNVSTLELGDSALYLCASSLGWSTSTDTQYFGPGTRLTVL.

The CDR3 bases are TGTGCCAGCAGCTTCGGTGGTTTCGGCAATCAGCCCCAGCATTTT. Translation gives CASSFGGFGNQPQHF. The chain carries TRBV7-2 and TRBJ1-5; no definite D call. Deletions cut 3 bases from V and 2 bases from J, with 11 bases between. Germline CDR1 SGHTA, CDR2 FQGNSA. The CDR3 length is 15 residues.

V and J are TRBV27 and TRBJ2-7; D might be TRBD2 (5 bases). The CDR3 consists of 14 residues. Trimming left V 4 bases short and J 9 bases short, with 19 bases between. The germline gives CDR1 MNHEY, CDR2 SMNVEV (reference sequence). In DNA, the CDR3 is TGTGCCAGCAGTTCTTTTGGGAGCCTGGGGTGGCAGTACTTC. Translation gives CASSSFGSLGWQYF.

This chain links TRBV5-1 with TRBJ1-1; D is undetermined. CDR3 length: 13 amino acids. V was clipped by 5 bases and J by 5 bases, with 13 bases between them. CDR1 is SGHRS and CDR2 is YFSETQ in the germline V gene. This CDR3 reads CASSPDRQTEAFF. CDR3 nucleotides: TGCGCCAGCAGTCCCGATCGGCAAACTGAAGCTTTCTTT.

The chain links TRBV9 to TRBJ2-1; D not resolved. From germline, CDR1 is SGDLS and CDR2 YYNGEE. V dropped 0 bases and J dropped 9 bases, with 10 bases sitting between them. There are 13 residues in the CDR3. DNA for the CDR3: TGTGCCAGCAGCGTAGTTTCGAACACTGAGCAGTTCTTC. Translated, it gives CASSVVSNTEQFF.

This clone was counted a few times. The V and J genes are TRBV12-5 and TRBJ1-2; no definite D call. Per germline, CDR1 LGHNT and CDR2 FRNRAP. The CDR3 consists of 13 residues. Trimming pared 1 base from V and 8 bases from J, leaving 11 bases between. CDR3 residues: CASGLGWGEGYTF. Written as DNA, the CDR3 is TGTGCTAGTGGTTTGGGGTGGGGAGAGGGCTACACCTTC.

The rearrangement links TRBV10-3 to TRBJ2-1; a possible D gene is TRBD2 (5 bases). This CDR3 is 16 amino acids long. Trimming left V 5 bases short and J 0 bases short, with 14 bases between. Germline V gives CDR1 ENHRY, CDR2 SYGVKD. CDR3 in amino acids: CAISSTTGSSYNEQFF. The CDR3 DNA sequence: TGTGCCATCAGTTCGACGACTGGGAGCTCCTACAATGAGCAGTTCTTC.

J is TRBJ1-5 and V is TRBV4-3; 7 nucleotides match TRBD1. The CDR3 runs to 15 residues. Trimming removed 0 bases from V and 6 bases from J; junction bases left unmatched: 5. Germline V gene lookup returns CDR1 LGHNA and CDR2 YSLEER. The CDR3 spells CASSQDHRGGQPQHF. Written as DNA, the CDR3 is TGCGCCAGCAGCCAAGATCACAGGGGAGGTCAGCCCCAGCATTTT.